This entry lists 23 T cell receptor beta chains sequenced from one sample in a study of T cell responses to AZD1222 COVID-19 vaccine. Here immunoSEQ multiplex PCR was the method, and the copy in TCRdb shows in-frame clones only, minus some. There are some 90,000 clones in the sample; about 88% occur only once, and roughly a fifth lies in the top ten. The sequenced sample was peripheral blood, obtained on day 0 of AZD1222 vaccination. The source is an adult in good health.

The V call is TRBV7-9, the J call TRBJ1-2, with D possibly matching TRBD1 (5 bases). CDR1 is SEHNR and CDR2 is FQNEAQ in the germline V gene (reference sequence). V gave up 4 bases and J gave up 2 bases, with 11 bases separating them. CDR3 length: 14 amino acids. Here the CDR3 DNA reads TGTGCCAGCAGCTCCGGGGCGGGGAACTATGGCTACACCTTC. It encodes CASSSGAGNYGYTF.

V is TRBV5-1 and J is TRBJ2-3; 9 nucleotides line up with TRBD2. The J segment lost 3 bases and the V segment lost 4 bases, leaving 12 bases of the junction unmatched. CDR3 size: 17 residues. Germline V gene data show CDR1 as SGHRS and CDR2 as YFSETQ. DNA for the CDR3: TGCGCCAGCAGCGGGCATTTGGCGGGGGGGCCTACAGATACGCAGTATTTT. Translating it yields CASSGHLAGGPTDTQYF.

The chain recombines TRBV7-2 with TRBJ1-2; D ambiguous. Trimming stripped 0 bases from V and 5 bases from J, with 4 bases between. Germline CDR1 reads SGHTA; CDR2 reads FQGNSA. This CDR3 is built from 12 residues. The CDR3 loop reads CASSLAQYGYTF. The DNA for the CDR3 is TGTGCCAGCAGCTTAGCACAGTATGGCTACACCTTC.

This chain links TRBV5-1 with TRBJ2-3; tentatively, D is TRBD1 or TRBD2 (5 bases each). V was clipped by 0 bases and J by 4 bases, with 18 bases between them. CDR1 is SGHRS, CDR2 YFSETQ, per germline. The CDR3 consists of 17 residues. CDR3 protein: CASSLATGTAAADTQYF. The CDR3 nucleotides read TGCGCCAGCAGCTTGGCTACCGGGACCGCAGCGGCAGATACGCAGTATTTT.

CDR3 in amino acids: CASSIAASGAYEQYF. The CDR3 region has the DNA TGTGCCAGTAGTATAGCGGCTAGCGGAGCATACGAGCAGTACTTC. This chain uses TRBV19 with TRBJ2-7; 7 bases are shared with TRBD2. The germline gives CDR1 LNHDA, CDR2 SQIVND (reference sequence). This CDR3 spans 15 amino acids. J was trimmed by 4 bases and V by 1 base; bases with no gene match: 7. The entire variable domain, with the rest obtained from reference TRBV19 and TRBJ2-7, is as follows: DGGITQSPKYLFRKEGQNVTLSCEQNLNHDAMYWYRQDPGQGLRLIYYSQIVNDFQKGDIAEGYSVSREKKESFPLTVTSAQKNPTAFYLCASSIAASGAYEQYFGPGTRLTVT.

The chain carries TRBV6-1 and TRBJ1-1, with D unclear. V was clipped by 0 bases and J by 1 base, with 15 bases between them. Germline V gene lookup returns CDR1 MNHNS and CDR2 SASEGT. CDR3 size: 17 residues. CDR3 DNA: TGTGCCAGCAGTGAAGCCCTCCCGACCGACAAGAACACTGAAGCTTTCTTT. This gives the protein CASSEALPTDKNTEAFF.

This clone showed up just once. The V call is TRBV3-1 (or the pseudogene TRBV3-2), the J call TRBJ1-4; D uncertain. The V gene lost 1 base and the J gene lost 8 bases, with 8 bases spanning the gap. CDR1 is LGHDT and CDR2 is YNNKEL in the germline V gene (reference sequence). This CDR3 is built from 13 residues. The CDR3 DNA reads TGTGCCAGCAGCCAAGCAAGGGAAGAAAAACTGTTTTTT. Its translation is CASSQAREEKLFF.

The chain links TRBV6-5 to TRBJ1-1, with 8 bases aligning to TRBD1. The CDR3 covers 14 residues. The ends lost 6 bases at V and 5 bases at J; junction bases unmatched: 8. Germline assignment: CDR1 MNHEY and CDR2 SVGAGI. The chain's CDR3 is CASSRRQGSTEAFF. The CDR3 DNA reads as TGTGCCAGCAGCCGGAGACAGGGGAGTACTGAAGCTTTCTTT.

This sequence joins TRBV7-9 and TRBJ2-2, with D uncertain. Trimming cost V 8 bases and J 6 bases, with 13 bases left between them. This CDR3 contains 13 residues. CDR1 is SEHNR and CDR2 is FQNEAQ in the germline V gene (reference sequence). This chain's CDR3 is CASHLMGSGELFF. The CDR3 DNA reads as TGTGCCAGCCACCTGATGGGTTCCGGGGAGCTGTTTTTT.

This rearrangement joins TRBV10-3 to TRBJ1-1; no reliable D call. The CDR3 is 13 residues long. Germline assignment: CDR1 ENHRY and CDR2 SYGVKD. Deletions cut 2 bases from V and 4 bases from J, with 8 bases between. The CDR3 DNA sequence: TGTGCCATCAGTGAGATTCATGGCACTGAAGCTTTCTTT. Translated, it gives CAISEIHGTEAFF.

CDR3 nucleotide sequence: TGTGCCAGCAGTTTATGGGGACTCGGTCAGCCCCAGCATTTT. This sequence encodes CASSLWGLGQPQHF. The J gene is TRBJ1-5, the V gene TRBV28; tentatively, D is TRBD1 (5 bases). The CDR3 runs to 14 residues. Germline-derived CDR1 and CDR2 are MDHEN and SYDVKM. Trimming took off 0 bases at V and 6 bases at J, with 9 bases between the two ends.

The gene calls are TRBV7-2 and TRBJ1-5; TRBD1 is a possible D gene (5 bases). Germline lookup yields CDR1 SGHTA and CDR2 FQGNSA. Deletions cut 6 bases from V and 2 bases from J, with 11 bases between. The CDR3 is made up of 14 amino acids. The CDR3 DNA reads TGTGCCAGCAGGATCGGGGGGGGCAATCAGCCCCAGCATTTT. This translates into CASRIGGGNQPQHF.

The CDR3, as DNA: TGTGCCAGCAGACGAAGCGGGAGGGCCGACGGGGAGCTGTTTTTT. Translation: CASRRSGRADGELFF. The chain links TRBV14 to TRBJ2-2, with 10 bases matching TRBD2. The CDR3 is 15 residues long. CDR1 is SGHDN, CDR2 FVKESK, per germline. The junction had 8 bases not matched to a gene; V was cut back by 6 bases and J by 7 bases.

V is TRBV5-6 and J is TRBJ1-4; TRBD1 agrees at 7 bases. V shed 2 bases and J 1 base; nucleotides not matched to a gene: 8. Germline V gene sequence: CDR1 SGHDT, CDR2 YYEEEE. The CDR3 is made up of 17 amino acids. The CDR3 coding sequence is TGTGCCAGCAGCTTCTCAGGGACAGTCGAAACTAATGAAAAACTGTTTTTT. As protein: CASSFSGTVETNEKLFF.

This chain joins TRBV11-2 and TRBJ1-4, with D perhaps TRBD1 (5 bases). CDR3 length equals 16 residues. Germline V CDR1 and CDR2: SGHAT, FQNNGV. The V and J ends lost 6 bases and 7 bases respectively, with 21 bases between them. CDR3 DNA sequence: TGTGCCAGCAGTTCAGGGCCGGGGCGATATAGTGAAAAACTGTTTTTT. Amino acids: CASSSGPGRYSEKLFF.

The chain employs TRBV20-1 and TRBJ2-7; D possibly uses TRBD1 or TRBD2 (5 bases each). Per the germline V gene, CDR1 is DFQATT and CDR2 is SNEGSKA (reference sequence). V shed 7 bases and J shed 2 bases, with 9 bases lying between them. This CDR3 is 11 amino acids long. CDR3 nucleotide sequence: TGCAGTGTGAGAGGGGCCTACGAGCAGTACTTC. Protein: CSVRGAYEQYF.

The CDR3 DNA is TGTGCCAGCGGACAGGGCCCCTTTACTAGCACAGATACGCAGTATTTT. It is translated as CASGQGPFTSTDTQYF. The rearrangement uses TRBV27 and TRBJ2-3; 8 bases agree with TRBD1. V lost 8 bases to trimming and J lost 0 bases; unmatched junction nucleotides: 10. CDR3 size: 16 residues. CDR1 MNHEY and CDR2 SMNVEV come from the germline V gene (reference sequence).

CDR3 sequence: CASSQDRAMEEKLFF. In DNA, the CDR3 is TGCGCCAGCAGCCAAGATAGGGCAATGGAGGAAAAACTGTTTTTT. The chain couples TRBV4-3 to TRBJ1-4; D gene uncertain. The germline gives CDR1 LGHNA, CDR2 YSLEER. The CDR3 runs 15 residues. V lost 0 bases, J lost 8 bases, and 13 bases lay in between.

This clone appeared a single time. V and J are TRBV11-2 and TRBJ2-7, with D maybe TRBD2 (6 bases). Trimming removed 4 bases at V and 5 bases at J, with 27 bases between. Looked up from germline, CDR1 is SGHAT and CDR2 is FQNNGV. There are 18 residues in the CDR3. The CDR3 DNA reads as TGTGCCAGCAGCTCACGCGGGACCGACCATAATCCGTCCCACGAGCAGTACTTC. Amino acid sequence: CASSSRGTDHNPSHEQYF.

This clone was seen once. In DNA form, the CDR3 reads TGTGCCACCAGTGATAAGGCCGGGGAGCTGTTTTTT. Protein product: CATSDKAGELFF. This chain joins TRBV24-1 and TRBJ2-2; no reliable D call. V lost 3 bases to trimming and J lost 6 bases, with 4 bases between them. CDR1 KGHDR and CDR2 SFDVKD come from the germline V gene. This CDR3 spans 12 amino acids.

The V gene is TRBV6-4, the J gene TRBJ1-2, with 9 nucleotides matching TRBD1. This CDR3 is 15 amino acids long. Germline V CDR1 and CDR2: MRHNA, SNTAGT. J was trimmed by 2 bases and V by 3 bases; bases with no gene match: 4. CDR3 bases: TGTGCCAGCAGTGAAAATACAGGGGGCAACTATGGCTACACCTTC. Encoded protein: CASSENTGGNYGYTF.

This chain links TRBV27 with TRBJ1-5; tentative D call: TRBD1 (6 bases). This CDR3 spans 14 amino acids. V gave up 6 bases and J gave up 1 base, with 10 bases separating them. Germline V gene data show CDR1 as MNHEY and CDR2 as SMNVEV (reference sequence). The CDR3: CASRLQGSNQPQHF. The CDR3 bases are TGTGCCAGCAGGCTCCAGGGGAGCAATCAGCCCCAGCATTTT.

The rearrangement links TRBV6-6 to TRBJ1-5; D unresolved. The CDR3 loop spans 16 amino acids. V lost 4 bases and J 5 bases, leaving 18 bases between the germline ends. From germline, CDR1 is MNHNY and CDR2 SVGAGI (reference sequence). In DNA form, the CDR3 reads TGTGCCAGCAGTTCGACCTTGGGGAGAGCGGATCAGCCCCAGCATTTT. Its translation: CASSSTLGRADQPQHF.